This entry describes one TCR beta chain. The antigen is not known. The sample comes from a study of cytomegalovirus exposure and HLA in healthy donors. The wider study: Among roughly 180 million T cells, an earlier analysis found around 100 million unique TCR beta sequences. Study-wide points: Overall, 164 TCR beta chains were annotated as cytomegalovirus-associated. Most of the TCR beta V segments (in an earlier analysis) were productive either about 87% or about 30% of the time.

Both 60 Vbeta primers and 13 Jbeta primers went into the PCR. Generated by immunoSEQ multiplex PCR, the TCRdb table keeps only in-frame clones and is missing some. The sample contains about 130,000 clones, 70% to 80% of which appear only once. The ends were cut back, 4 bases at V and 5 bases at J, with 22 bases in the middle. There are 17 residues in the CDR3. Germline V gives CDR1 SGHRS, CDR2 YFSETQ. Material: PBMCs. The origin of this receptor is a young man in good health and CMV-seronegative. The chain employs TRBV5-1 and TRBJ2-4, with D unresolved. CDR3 region: CASSRMGPASTENIQYF. Written as DNA, the CDR3 is TGCGCCAGCAGCCGAATGGGCCCGGCCAGCACTGAAAACATTCAGTACTTC.